The 18 T cell receptor beta chains reported below all come from one sample, sequenced in a study of cytotoxic CD8 clonotypes in ibrutinib-treated CLL. This table comes from immunoSEQ multiplex PCR, and its TCRdb copy is limited to in-frame clones, with some not included. Here the sample spans some 310,000 clones, more than 65% being singletons. Sequencing used PBMCs, obtained before ibrutinib treatment. The receptors come from a human donor with chronic lymphocytic leukemia.

The rearrangement joins TRBV27 to TRBJ2-1; 8 bases match TRBD2. Germline CDR1 is MNHEY and CDR2 is SMNVEV (reference sequence). The length of the CDR3 is 12 residues. V gave up 6 bases and J gave up 8 bases; unmatched junction bases: 3. CDR3 DNA sequence: TGTGCCAGCAGCCCGACTAGCGATGAGCAGTTCTTC. Its translation is CASSPTSDEQFF.

This chain uses TRBV7-8 with TRBJ2-5; D tentatively fits TRBD1 or TRBD2 (6 bases each). The length of the CDR3 is 16 residues. Germline loops: CDR1 SGHVS, CDR2 FQNEAQ. Trimming pared 1 base from V and 5 bases from J, leaving 17 bases between. CDR3 coding DNA: TGTGCCAGCAGCTTAGGGCCAGGTGGGGGGCGTGAGACCCAGTACTTC. This sequence encodes CASSLGPGGGRETQYF. The full variable domain, completed using reference TRBV7-8 and TRBJ2-5, is GAGVSQSPRYKVAKRGQDVALRCDPISGHVSLFWYQQALGQGPEFLTYFQNEAQLDKSGLPSDRFFAERPEGSVSTLKIQRTQQEDSAVYLCASSLGPGGGRETQYFGPGTRLLVL.

V and J are TRBV27 and TRBJ2-6; 8 nucleotides align to TRBD1. The CDR3 runs 16 residues. V trimming: 8 bases; J trimming: 4 bases; junction bases outside the gene matches: 10. Germline loops: CDR1 MNHEY, CDR2 SMNVEV (reference sequence). The CDR3 DNA reads TGTGCCAGCCGTCGACAGGGGAATTCCGGGGCCAACGTCCTGACTTTC. Amino acid sequence: CASRRQGNSGANVLTF.

The CDR3 sequence is CASSEAPRDYGYTF. CDR3 nucleotides: TGTGCCAGCAGCGAGGCGCCCAGGGACTATGGCTACACCTTC. This chain connects TRBV6-1 to TRBJ1-2; weak D call: TRBD1 (5 bases). V lost 6 bases and J lost 3, with 14 bases in between. Germline V CDR1 and CDR2: MNHNS, SASEGT. The CDR3 extends over 14 amino acids.

The chain is built from TRBV7-2 and TRBJ1-5, with D possibly being TRBD1 (5 bases). This CDR3 region has 14 residues. V was clipped by 5 bases and J by 4 bases, with 12 bases between them. Germline-derived CDR1 and CDR2 are SGHTA and FQGNSA. The CDR3 sequence: CASSNGAVNQPQHF. The CDR3 nucleotides read TGTGCCAGCAGCAACGGGGCAGTGAATCAGCCCCAGCATTTT.

This sequence joins TRBV11-2 and TRBJ2-3; D perhaps matches TRBD1 (6 bases). The V end lost 2 bases, the J end lost 4 bases, and 19 bases lay between the germline ends. This CDR3 region has 17 residues. Germline CDR1 reads SGHAT; CDR2 reads FQNNGV. The CDR3 protein is CASSLLTGSTSADTQYF. The CDR3 bases are TGTGCCAGCAGCTTATTAACAGGGTCTACGTCGGCAGATACGCAGTATTTT.

The table lists this clone with a few counts. The V and J genes are TRBV28 and TRBJ1-2; unclear D gene. V was clipped by 2 bases and J by 3 bases, with 10 bases between them. The CDR3 runs 14 residues. Germline CDR1 and CDR2: MDHEN and SYDVKM. The CDR3 region has the DNA TGTGCCAGCAGTTTACTTGGTGGATACTATGGCTACACCTTC. It is translated as CASSLLGGYYGYTF.

The CDR3 loop is CASSLEGGNYGYTF. The CDR3, as DNA: TGCGCCAGCAGCTTGGAGGGGGGCAACTATGGCTACACCTTC. The genes are TRBV5-1 and TRBJ1-2; maybe TRBD1 (6 bases). Trimming shortened V by 0 bases and J by 2 bases, and 8 bases separated the two germline ends. This CDR3 is 14 amino acids long. The germline CDR1 and CDR2 sequences are SGHRS and YFSETQ.

This chain's CDR3 is CASSGSGDEQYF. The CDR3 bases are TGTGCCAGCAGTGGTAGCGGCGACGAGCAGTACTTC. The rearrangement joins TRBV6-6 to TRBJ2-7, with a possible D match to TRBD2 (6 bases). The CDR3 covers 12 residues. Germline-derived CDR1 and CDR2 are MNHNY and SVGAGI (reference sequence). The V end lost 5 bases, the J end lost 5 bases, and 10 bases lay between the germline ends.

V is TRBV5-6 and J is TRBJ2-3, with 11 bases lining up with TRBD2. This CDR3 comprises 16 residues. Germline CDR1 reads SGHDT; CDR2 reads YYEEEE. The trim removed 1 base at V and 2 bases at J, leaving 3 bases unmatched. In DNA, the CDR3 is TGTGCCAGCAGCTTGTTAGCGGGAGGGAACACAGATACGCAGTATTTT. Translating it yields CASSLLAGGNTDTQYF.

This clone was seen just once. The chain joins TRBV23-1 to TRBJ2-7; D remains ambiguous. TRBV23-1 is an open reading frame whose function is uncertain. The CDR3 sequence is 14 residues long. Trimming took 6 bases from V and 2 from J, leaving 14 bases between them. The CDR3 here is CASSPLFRAYEQYF. The CDR3 coding sequence is TGCGCCAGCAGCCCCCTTTTCAGAGCCTACGAGCAGTACTTC.

The V call is TRBV7-2, the J call TRBJ2-7; D possibly corresponds to TRBD2 (5 bases). Trimming took off 0 bases at V and 2 bases at J, with 11 bases between the two ends. This CDR3 has 15 residues. Germline CDR1 SGHTA, CDR2 FQGNSA. In DNA form, the CDR3 reads TGTGCCAGCAGCTTAGCTTGGAGGAATACCTACGAGCAGTACTTC. As protein: CASSLAWRNTYEQYF.

The chain is built from TRBV9 and TRBJ2-2; D may be TRBD2 (6 bases). There are 18 residues in the CDR3. V was trimmed by 3 bases and J by 0 bases, leaving 18 bases between them. The germline V gene encodes CDR1 SGDLS and CDR2 YYNGEE. CDR3 coding DNA: TGTGCCAGCAGCGCCCCTGGTTACGGGAGACCGAACACCGGGGAGCTGTTTTTT. It encodes CASSAPGYGRPNTGELFF. Filled out from reference TRBV9 and TRBJ2-2, the complete variable domain reads DSGVTQTPKHLITATGQRVTLRCSPRSGDLSVYWYQQSLDQGLQFLIQYYNGEERAKGNILERFSAQQFPDLHSELNLSSLELGDSALYFCASSAPGYGRPNTGELFFGEGSRLTVL.

The chain couples TRBV7-6 to TRBJ1-3; TRBD1 matches 7 bases. The CDR3 has 15 amino acids. The trim removed 5 bases at V and 0 bases at J, leaving 4 bases unmatched. Germline-derived CDR1 and CDR2 are SGHVS and FNYEAQ. The CDR3 DNA is TGTGCCAGCAGCCGAAGGGGGCCCTCTGGAAACACCATATATTTT. Residues: CASSRRGPSGNTIYF.

The chain couples TRBV9 to TRBJ2-3; 7 positions match TRBD2. The CDR3 is 15 residues long. Germline CDR1 reads SGDLS; CDR2 reads YYNGEE. V shed 4 bases and J 4 bases; nucleotides not matched to a gene: 9. The DNA for the CDR3 is TGTGCCAGCAGCACAACGGGGGGACCACCAGATACGCAGTATTTT. Translating it yields CASSTTGGPPDTQYF.

This clone was counted once. The J gene is TRBJ2-5, the V gene TRBV28; 7 bases are shared with TRBD1. The J segment lost 6 bases and the V segment lost 6 bases, leaving 16 bases of the junction unmatched. This CDR3 spans 16 amino acids. Germline V gene sequence: CDR1 MDHEN, CDR2 SYDVKM. CDR3 in amino acids: CASRHTSTGYIKTQYF. The CDR3, as DNA: TGTGCCAGCAGGCACACCTCGACAGGGTACATAAAGACCCAGTACTTC.

J is TRBJ1-2 and V is TRBV25-1; the D gene is possibly TRBD1 (6 bases). From germline, CDR1 is MGHDK and CDR2 SYGVNS. Between the trimmed V and J ends, which lost 1 base and 1 base, there was a span of 7 bases. The CDR3 is 14 amino acids. DNA for the CDR3: TGTGCCAGCAGTGAATTACAGGGTAACTATGGCTACACCTTC. This encodes CASSELQGNYGYTF.

The gene calls are TRBV4-2 and TRBJ1-5; the D is unclear. The V end lost 0 bases, the J end lost 2 bases, and 14 bases lay between the germline ends. CDR3 length equals 17 residues. Germline V gene sequence: CDR1 LGHNA, CDR2 YNFKEQ. For the CDR3, the DNA is TGTGCCAGCAGCCAAGATGTCGCACCCGGAGGCAATCAGCCCCAGCATTTT. As protein: CASSQDVAPGGNQPQHF.